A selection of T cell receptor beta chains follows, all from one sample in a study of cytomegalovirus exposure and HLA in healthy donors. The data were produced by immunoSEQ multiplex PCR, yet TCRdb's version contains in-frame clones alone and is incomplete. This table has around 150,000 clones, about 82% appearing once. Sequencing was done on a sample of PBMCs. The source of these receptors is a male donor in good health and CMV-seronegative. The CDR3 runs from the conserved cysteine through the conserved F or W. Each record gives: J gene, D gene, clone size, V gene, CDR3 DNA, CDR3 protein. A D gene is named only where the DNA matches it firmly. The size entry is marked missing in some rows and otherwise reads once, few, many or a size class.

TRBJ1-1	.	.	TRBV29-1	TGCAGCGTTGAAATGGCAGGGGCCAACCCTATAGAAGCTTTCTTT	CSVEMAGANPIEAFF
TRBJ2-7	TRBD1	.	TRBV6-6	TGTGCCAGCAGCCGGATACAGGGGGCACGCGAGCAGTACTTC	CASSRIQGAREQYF
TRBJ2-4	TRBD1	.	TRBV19	TGTGCCAGTAGGTCAGGGGGAGACATTCAGTACTTC	CASRSGGDIQYF
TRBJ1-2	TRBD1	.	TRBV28	TGTGCCAGCAGTCCGAAGTTGACAGGGTATAACTATGGCTACACCTTC	CASSPKLTGYNYGYTF
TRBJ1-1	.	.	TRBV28	TGTGCCAGCAGTTCTCCGGCAATGCGGGACACTGAAGCTTTCTTT	CASSSPAMRDTEAFF
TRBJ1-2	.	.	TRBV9	TGTGCCAGCAGCGTACAACTGGGGGGTAACTATGGCTACACCTTC	CASSVQLGGNYGYTF
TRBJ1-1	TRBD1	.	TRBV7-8	TGTGCCAGCAGCTCATGGACAGGGGGCAAGTACACTGAAGCTTTCTTT	CASSSWTGGKYTEAFF
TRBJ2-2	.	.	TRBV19	TGTGCCAGTAGTATGGGAGGACTCACTCTCGTCACCGGGGAGCTGTTTTTT	CASSMGGLTLVTGELFF
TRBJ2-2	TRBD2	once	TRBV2	TGTGCCAGCAGTTCGACTAGCTCCCCGGTGCTCGGGGAGCTGTTTTTT	CASSSTSSPVLGELFF
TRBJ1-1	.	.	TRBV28	TGTGCCAGCAGTTTAGTCGGGGGGGTCACTGAAGCTTTCTTT	CASSLVGGVTEAFF
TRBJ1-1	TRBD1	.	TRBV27	TGTGCCAGCAGTTTACGTCAGGGGGCGTACACTGAAGCTTTCTTT	CASSLRQGAYTEAFF
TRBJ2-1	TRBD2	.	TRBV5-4	TGTGCCAGCAGTTCCAACGGGGGGACGCGCTTAGGGCAGTTCTTC	CASSSNGGTRLGQFF
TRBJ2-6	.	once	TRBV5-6	TGTGCCAGCAGCTTTGGGGGCGTTGGGGCCAACGTCCTGACTTTC	CASSFGGVGANVLTF
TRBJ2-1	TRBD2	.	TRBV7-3	TGTGCCAGCAGCTTATCCGGGACTAGCGGCTACAATGAGCAGTTCTTC	CASSLSGTSGYNEQFF
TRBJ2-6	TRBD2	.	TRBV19	TGTGCCAGTAGTATCTTTGCGGGAGGTTGGTCTGGGGCCAACGTCCTGACTTTC	CASSIFAGGWSGANVLTF
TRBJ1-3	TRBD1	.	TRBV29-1	TGCAGCGTCGTAGGGGCAGGGGGTGGAAACACCATATATTTT	CSVVGAGGGNTIYF
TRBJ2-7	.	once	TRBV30	TGTGCCTGGAAGGCGACAGGCATGTCCTACGAGCAGTACTTC	CAWKATGMSYEQYF
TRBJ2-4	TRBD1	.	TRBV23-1	TGCGCCAGCACTAACGGGACAGAACTAGCCAAAAACATTCAGTACTTC	CASTNGTELAKNIQYF
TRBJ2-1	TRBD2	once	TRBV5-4	TGTGCCAGCAGCTTGGTAGCGGGGGGGCCCGATGAGCAGTTCTTC	CASSLVAGGPDEQFF
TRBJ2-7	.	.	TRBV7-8	TGTGCCAGCAGCTACACGACAGGCTTATACAAGCAGTACTTC	CASSYTTGLYKQYF
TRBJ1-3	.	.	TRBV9	TGTGCCAGCAGCGTAGAGTCGACCGCGGCTGGAAACACCATATATTTT	CASSVESTAAGNTIYF
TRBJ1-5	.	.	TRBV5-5	TGTGCCAGCAGCTTGTCAGGAGGGGCCTACAATCAGCCCCAGCATTTT	CASSLSGGAYNQPQHF
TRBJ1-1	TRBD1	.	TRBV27	TGTGCCAGCAGTCTTCGGACAGGTTTGAACACTGAAGCTTTCTTT	CASSLRTGLNTEAFF
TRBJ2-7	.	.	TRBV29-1	TGCAGCGTTCAAGCTGACAACCCCACCTCCGACGAGCAGTACTTC	CSVQADNPTSDEQYF
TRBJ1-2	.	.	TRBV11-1	TGTGCCAGCAGCCGTGAAATAGACAGTGTCTATGGCTACACCTTC	CASSREIDSVYGYTF
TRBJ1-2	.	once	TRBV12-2	TGTGCAAGTCGCTTAGTTGTTTGGGCAGGATATGGCTACACCTTC	CASRLVVWAGYGYTF
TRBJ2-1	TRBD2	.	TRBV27	TGTGCCAGCACCAAAACAACCGGGAGGGACAATGAGCAGTTCTTC	CASTKTTGRDNEQFF
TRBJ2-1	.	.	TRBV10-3	TGTGCCATCAGTGAGTCTCCGGGCCGGGGGACGGGAGCCTACAATGAGCAGTTCTTC	CAISESPGRGTGAYNEQFF
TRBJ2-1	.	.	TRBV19	TGTGCCAGTAGTATGGTGTCTACCCATGAGCAGTTCTTC	CASSMVSTHEQFF
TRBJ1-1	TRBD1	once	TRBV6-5	TGTGCCAGCAGGAGGGGGCCTGGGACTGAAGCTTTCTTT	CASRRGPGTEAFF
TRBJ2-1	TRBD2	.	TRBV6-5	TGTGCCAGCAGACTAGCGGGGAGCTCCTACAATGAGCAGTTCTTC	CASRLAGSSYNEQFF
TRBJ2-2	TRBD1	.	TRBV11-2	TGTGCCAGCAGCCTATACAGGGGTCCAACCGGGGAGCTGTTTTTT	CASSLYRGPTGELFF
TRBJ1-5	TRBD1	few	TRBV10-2	TGCGCCAGCAGTGAGAAGGACAGGGGATATCAGCCCCAGCATTTT	CASSEKDRGYQPQHF
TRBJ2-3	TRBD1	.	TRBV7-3	TGTGCCAGCAGCGGAACAGGGGTCCCCACAGATACGCAGTATTTT	CASSGTGVPTDTQYF
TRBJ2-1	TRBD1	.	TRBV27	TGTGCCAGCAGGCCACGACGGGACAGCCCGTACAATGAGCAGTTCTTC	CASRPRRDSPYNEQFF
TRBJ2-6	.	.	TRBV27	TGTGCCAGCAGGTTCCTAGGGCAGGGTTGGTCTGGGGCCAACGTCCTGACTTTC	CASRFLGQGWSGANVLTF
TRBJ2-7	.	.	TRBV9	TGTGCCAGCAGCGTAGTGGAGGAGCAGTACTTC	CASSVVEEQYF
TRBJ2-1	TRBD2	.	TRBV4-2	TGTGCCAGCAGCCAAAGAATACCCGATATGACTGGACTAGCGCGAAGGGATGAGCAGTTCTTC	CASSQRIPDMTGLARRDEQFF
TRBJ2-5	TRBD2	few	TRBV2	TGTGCCAGCAGTGAAGCTCCTGGACTAGCGGGGGGCGGCGGGACCCAGTACTTC	CASSEAPGLAGGGGTQYF